The 11 T cell receptor beta chains reported below all come from one sample, sequenced in a study of blood T cell repertoires in COVID-19. Sequenced by immunoSEQ multiplex PCR; TCRdb stores in-frame clones only, minus some. The sample lists about 380,000 clones; nearly 90% were seen once. Input material: peripheral blood. All receptors come from a man aged 18 to 35 with active or convalescent COVID-19.

The rearrangement uses TRBV3-1 (or the pseudogene TRBV3-2) and TRBJ1-5; possible D gene TRBD1, 5 bases. The V gene lost 7 bases and the J gene lost 0 bases, with 10 bases spanning the gap. This CDR3 spans 14 amino acids. The germline V gene has CDR1 LGHDT and CDR2 YNNKEL (reference sequence). The CDR3 reads CASTSRGSNQPQHF. In DNA, the CDR3 is TGTGCCAGCACCTCTAGGGGTAGCAATCAGCCCCAGCATTTT.

The chain uses TRBV11-3 and TRBJ2-2; tentative D call: TRBD2 (6 bases). V was trimmed by 5 bases and J by 5 bases, leaving 9 bases between them. The length of the CDR3 is 13 residues. In germline, CDR1 is SGHNT, CDR2 YENEEA. CDR3 in DNA: TGTGCCAGCAGCCGGGGGTGGACCGGGGAGCTGTTTTTT. Translation: CASSRGWTGELFF.

With respect to this clone: A read error may produce the germline difference seen at one junction end. The rearrangement uses TRBV7-2 and TRBJ2-6; the match to TRBD1 covers 7 bases. The CDR3 contains 18 residues. Germline CDR1 and CDR2: SGHTA and FQGNSA. In nucleotides, the CDR3 is TGTGCCAGCAGCCAGGGACAGTTGACCAGCTCTGGGGCCAACGTGCTGACTTTC. It specifies CASSQGQLTSSGANVLTF.

The gene calls are TRBV3-1 (or the pseudogene TRBV3-2) and TRBJ1-2; D not certain. The CDR3 loop spans 12 amino acids. V lost 8 bases and J 8 bases, leaving 15 bases between the germline ends. The germline CDR1 and CDR2 sequences are LGHDT and YNNKEL (reference sequence). As DNA, the CDR3 is TGTGCCAGCCGATCGGGTTTCGGGGGCTACACCTTC. Its translation: CASRSGFGGYTF.

The genes are TRBV2 and TRBJ2-2; 8 bases fit TRBD2. Germline CDR1 and CDR2: SNHLY and FYNNEI. The CDR3 covers 15 residues. Germline trimming cut 4 bases from V and 4 bases from J; bases unmatched to any gene: 5. The CDR3 loop is CASSAVRGGTGELFF. In DNA form, the CDR3 reads TGTGCCAGCAGTGCTGTCCGGGGGGGCACCGGGGAGCTGTTTTTT.

In DNA, the CDR3 is TGTGCCAGCTCCCCCAGGCAGGGAGGAATGAACACTGAAGCTTTCTTT. This gives the protein CASSPRQGGMNTEAFF. The gene calls are TRBV18 and TRBJ1-1; tentative D call: TRBD1 (5 bases). V lost 6 bases, J lost 0 bases, and 17 bases lay in between. The CDR3 contains 16 residues. CDR1 and CDR2 from the germline V gene are KGHSH and LQKENI.

V gene TRBV25-1 combines with J gene TRBJ1-1; TRBD1 aligns across 7 bases. J lost 4 bases, V lost 6 bases, and 8 bases had no gene match. The germline V gene encodes CDR1 MGHDK and CDR2 SYGVNS. CDR3 size: 14 residues. The CDR3 loop reads CASSLTGVSTEAFF. Written as DNA, the CDR3 is TGTGCCAGCAGCCTTACAGGGGTTAGCACTGAAGCTTTCTTT.

The gene calls are TRBV18 and TRBJ2-2; 7 bases are a match to TRBD1. Per the germline V gene, CDR1 is KGHSH and CDR2 is LQKENI. This CDR3 contains 14 residues. The ends lost 2 bases at V and 7 bases at J; junction bases unmatched: 4. This chain's CDR3 is CASSPAQGSGELFF. The CDR3 coding sequence is TGTGCCAGCTCACCAGCACAGGGGAGCGGGGAGCTGTTTTTT.

The chain recombines TRBV30 with TRBJ1-6, with D perhaps TRBD1 (5 bases). Germline loops: CDR1 GTSNPN, CDR2 SVGIG (reference sequence). V was shortened by 2 bases and J by 6 bases, with 14 bases between the two germline ends. This CDR3 is built from 15 residues. The CDR3, as DNA: TGTGCCTGGAGTTCGGCGGGACGGTTTAATTCACCCCTCCACTTT. Translation gives CAWSSAGRFNSPLHF.

This clone has just one count. The chain links TRBV11-3 to TRBJ2-1; 8 bases agree with TRBD2. V shed 3 bases, J shed 8 bases, and the junction held 12 bases outside the gene matches. The germline V gene encodes CDR1 SGHNT and CDR2 YENEEA. The CDR3 length is 16 residues. Here the CDR3 DNA reads TGTGCCAGCAGCTTGGGGAACAAGCGGGAGAAGGATGAGCAGTTCTTC. Protein product: CASSLGNKREKDEQFF.

The chain couples TRBV6-5 to TRBJ2-1; 7 bases line up with TRBD2. CDR1 is MNHEY and CDR2 is SVGAGI in the germline V gene. This CDR3 has 15 residues. Losses at the gene ends were 5 bases for V and 3 bases for J; bases not matched to a gene: 7. This CDR3 is CASSLYSGGYNEQFF. The CDR3 coding sequence is TGTGCCAGCAGTCTCTATTCGGGGGGCTACAATGAGCAGTTCTTC.